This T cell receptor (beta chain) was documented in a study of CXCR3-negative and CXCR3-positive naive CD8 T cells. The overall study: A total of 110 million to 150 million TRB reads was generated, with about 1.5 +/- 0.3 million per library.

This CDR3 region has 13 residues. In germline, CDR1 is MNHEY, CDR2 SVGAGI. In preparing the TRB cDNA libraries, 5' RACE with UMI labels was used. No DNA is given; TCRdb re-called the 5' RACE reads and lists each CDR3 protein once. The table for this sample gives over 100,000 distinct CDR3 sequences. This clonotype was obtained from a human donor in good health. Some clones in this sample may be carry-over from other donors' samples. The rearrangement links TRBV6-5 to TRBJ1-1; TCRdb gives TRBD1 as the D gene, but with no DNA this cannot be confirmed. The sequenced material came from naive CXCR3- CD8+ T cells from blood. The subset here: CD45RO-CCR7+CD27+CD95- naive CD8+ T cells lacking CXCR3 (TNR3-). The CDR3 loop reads CASSYGRYTEAFF.